This TCR beta chain was sequenced during a study of blood T cell repertoires in COVID-19. Overall study context: The analysed material was cDNA or gDNA that came from T cells, B-cell-depleted T cells, or PBMCs.

This clone was counted a single time. CDR3 length equals 15 residues. Looked up from germline, CDR1 is LGHNA and CDR2 is YSLEER. The J segment lost 4 bases and the V segment lost 3 bases, leaving 4 bases of the junction unmatched. TCRdb keeps only in-frame clones here, not all; method: immunoSEQ multiplex PCR. Among 390,000 or so clones listed, about 90% were seen once. Sequencing was performed on peripheral blood. V and J are TRBV4-3 and TRBJ2-3; 10 bases fit TRBD2. The sequence derives from a woman in her 30s with COVID-19, enrolled during active disease. CDR3 region: CASSHLAGEPDTQYF. The DNA of the CDR3 is TGCGCCAGCAGCCACCTAGCGGGAGAACCAGATACGCAGTATTTT.